This T cell receptor (beta chain) stems from a study of molecular identifiers for immune sequencing clone quantification. Across the study: RNA from roughly 21,000 or 96,000 naive CD8 cells was split five ways in replicates, with four sequenced. Study results and limitations: Identical TCR molecules that share a barcode could lead to an underestimation of highly expanded clone sizes.

As to this clonotype: Its antigen is undetermined.

MiXCR was run by TCRdb on the PCR reads, yielding one entry per CDR3 protein. The sample includes about 320,000 distinct CDR3 sequences, 24% of them seen just once. When naive CD8 T cells were sorted, they were gated as CD8+CD4-CCR7+CD45RA+. V gave up 4 bases and J gave up 2 bases, with 12 bases separating them. Germline CDR1 is SGHDN and CDR2 is FVKESK. The CDR3 runs 15 residues. The TCR originated in a human donor in good health. Some libraries in this study had Jurkat cell RNA spiked in. The chain is built from TRBV14 and TRBJ2-1, with unresolved D. Material: naive CD8+ T cells from blood, with Jurkat cell RNA spiked in. As for subset: FACS-sorted CD8+CD4-CCR7+CD45RA+ naive T cells. The CDR3 region is CASSLHERTYNEQFF. The CDR3, as DNA: TGTGCCAGCAGCCTCCATGAGCGCACCTACAATGAGCAGTTCTTC. The variable domain in full, completed from reference TRBV14 and TRBJ2-1, reads EAGVTQFPSHSVIEKGQTVTLRCDPISGHDNLYWYRRVMGKEIKFLLHFVKESKQDESGMPNNRFLAERTGGTYSTLKVQPAELEDSGVYFCASSLHERTYNEQFFGPGTRLTVL.